These 24 T cell receptor beta chains originate from one sample sequenced in a study of T cell responses to AZD1222 COVID-19 vaccine. Only in-frame clones appear in the TCRdb table, and some are missing; sequencing was by immunoSEQ multiplex PCR. This table holds some 80,000 clones, about three quarters found once. The sample was peripheral blood, taken 28 days after the second dose of the MenACWY control vaccine. These receptors were collected from an adult who received the MenACWY meningococcal vaccine as a control.

The sample holds one count of this clone. This chain connects TRBV2 to TRBJ2-2, with 7 positions matching TRBD1. CDR1 SNHLY and CDR2 FYNNEI come from the germline V gene. The CDR3 covers 16 residues. The trim removed 2 bases at V and 5 bases at J, leaving 8 bases unmatched. The CDR3 DNA sequence: TGTGCCAGCAGTGAAAACGACAGGGTTGGGACCGGGGAGCTGTTTTTT. Its protein product is CASSENDRVGTGELFF.

The chain employs TRBV7-8 and TRBJ2-5; the D gene is possibly TRBD1 (6 bases). V was clipped by 3 bases and J by 2 bases, with 10 bases between them. The CDR3 totals 14 residues. The V gene's germline CDR1 is SGHVS and CDR2 FQNEAQ. CDR3 nucleotide sequence: TGTGCCAGCAGCTTTTTGGACAGACAAGAGACCCAGTACTTC. Protein sequence: CASSFLDRQETQYF. Using reference TRBV7-8 and TRBJ2-5 for the parts outside the CDR3, the full variable domain is GAGVSQSPRYKVAKRGQDVALRCDPISGHVSLFWYQQALGQGPEFLTYFQNEAQLDKSGLPSDRFFAERPEGSVSTLKIQRTQQEDSAVYLCASSFLDRQETQYFGPGTRLLVL.

The chain couples TRBV3-1 (or the pseudogene TRBV3-2) to TRBJ1-2; D may be TRBD1 (5 bases). The CDR3 spans 15 residues. V was clipped by 1 base and J by 2 bases, with 11 bases between them. Germline V CDR1 and CDR2: LGHDT, YNNKEL (reference sequence). The CDR3 protein is CASSQGTGRNYGYTF. As DNA, the CDR3 is TGTGCCAGCAGCCAAGGGACGGGACGAAACTATGGCTACACCTTC.

This clone is deemed medium-sized (0.01 to 0.1%). The V gene is TRBV5-4, the J gene TRBJ1-1, with a weak D call TRBD1 (5 bases). Trimming took off 5 bases at V and 10 bases at J, with 15 bases between the two ends. The germline gives CDR1 SGHNT, CDR2 YYREEE (reference sequence). The CDR3 has 12 amino acids. The CDR3 is CASRFGGGRAFF. CDR3 nucleotide sequence: TGTGCCAGCAGGTTTGGGGGAGGTAGAGCTTTCTTT.

The chain links TRBV2 to TRBJ1-1, with 10 bases lining up with TRBD1. Germline CDR1 SNHLY, CDR2 FYNNEI. There are 14 residues in the CDR3. With 8 bases clipped from V and 4 bases from J, the junction kept 7 bases outside the gene matches. CDR3 in DNA: TGTGCCAGCCGACAGGGGGCGACGGGCACTGAAGCTTTCTTT. Translated, it gives CASRQGATGTEAFF.

This clone has a handful of counts. The V and J genes are TRBV19 and TRBJ2-5, with TRBD1 identical over 7 bases. This CDR3 contains 19 residues. Trimming cost V 5 bases and J 5 bases; bases outside gene matches: 23. Germline V lookup: CDR1 LNHDA, CDR2 SQIVND (reference sequence). The CDR3 is CASSQPLGDDRARRETQYF. The CDR3 DNA reads as TGTGCCAGTAGTCAACCCCTGGGAGACGACAGGGCGCGCCGGGAGACCCAGTACTTC. The entire variable domain, with the rest obtained from reference TRBV19 and TRBJ2-5, is as follows: DGGITQSPKYLFRKEGQNVTLSCEQNLNHDAMYWYRQDPGQGLRLIYYSQIVNDFQKGDIAEGYSVSREKKESFPLTVTSAQKNPTAFYLCASSQPLGDDRARRETQYFGPGTRLLVL.

The V call is TRBV2, the J call TRBJ1-2; D is possibly TRBD1 (5 bases). This CDR3 has 13 residues. V lost 6 bases and J lost 0, with 8 bases in between. Looked up from germline, CDR1 is SNHLY and CDR2 is FYNNEI. CDR3 sequence: CASRSQANYGYTF. CDR3 DNA: TGTGCCAGCAGATCACAGGCTAACTATGGCTACACCTTC.

The genes are TRBV20-1 and TRBJ1-1; TRBD1 aligns across 10 bases. CDR3 length equals 20 residues. Germline V lookup: CDR1 DFQATT, CDR2 SNEGSKA (reference sequence). V lost 5 bases to trimming and J lost 1 base; unmatched junction nucleotides: 22. In DNA, the CDR3 is TGCAGTGCTGGTGACTTCGGGACAGGGGCCACCCATTTCTCGAACACTGAAGCTTTCTTT. This codes for CSAGDFGTGATHFSNTEAFF.

V gene TRBV19 combines with J gene TRBJ1-1; D may be TRBD1 (6 bases). The CDR3 is 12 residues long. V gave up 3 bases and J gave up 8 bases, with 10 bases separating them. Germline assignment: CDR1 LNHDA and CDR2 SQIVND (reference sequence). The CDR3 region is CASSILGGEAFF. CDR3 nucleotides: TGTGCCAGTAGTATTTTAGGGGGGGAAGCTTTCTTT.

This chain links TRBV19 with TRBJ1-1, with a weak D call TRBD1 (6 bases). The length of the CDR3 is 16 residues. Germline V gives CDR1 LNHDA, CDR2 SQIVND (reference sequence). Trimming removed 5 bases from V and 6 bases from J, with 22 bases in between. CDR3 protein: CASSPRGGVRQAEAFF. The CDR3, as DNA: TGTGCCAGTAGTCCACGAGGGGGGGTCAGGCAGGCTGAAGCTTTCTTT.

The chain couples TRBV20-1 to TRBJ2-7, with TRBD2 identical over 7 bases. V lost 3 bases, J lost 2 bases, and 4 bases stayed unmatched. Germline V CDR1 and CDR2: DFQATT, SNEGSKA (reference sequence). The CDR3 spans 13 residues. Here the CDR3 DNA reads TGCAGTGCTAGTGCGGGAGCCGCCTACGAGCAGTACTTC. This sequence encodes CSASAGAAYEQYF.

This clone was seen a handful of times. The genes are TRBV5-4 and TRBJ2-1; TRBD1 matches at 8 bases. Trimming cost V 4 bases and J 4 bases; bases outside gene matches: 7. Germline CDR1 SGHNT, CDR2 YYREEE (reference sequence). The CDR3 is 15 amino acids. CDR3 nucleotide sequence: TGTGCCAGCAGCCAAGGGACAGGTCGATACAATGAGCAGTTCTTC. Its protein is CASSQGTGRYNEQFF.

The chain combines TRBV11-2 with TRBJ2-7; 9 bases align to TRBD2. Per the germline V gene, CDR1 is SGHAT and CDR2 is FQNNGV. The ends lost 5 bases at V and 3 bases at J; junction bases unmatched: 11. The CDR3 runs 16 residues. The CDR3 is CASSRSTAGGFYEQYF. The CDR3 bases are TGTGCCAGCAGCCGTTCTACGGCGGGAGGGTTCTACGAGCAGTACTTC.

The V call is TRBV5-4, the J call TRBJ2-1; TRBD2 is a possible D gene (6 bases). Between the trimmed V and J ends, which lost 1 base and 4 bases, there was a span of 9 bases. The CDR3 is 14 amino acids. Per germline, CDR1 SGHNT and CDR2 YYREEE (reference sequence). CDR3: CASSLIGTYNEQFF. CDR3 in DNA: TGTGCCAGCAGCTTGATTGGGACTTACAATGAGCAGTTCTTC.

The chain couples TRBV15 to TRBJ2-5; D perhaps matches TRBD1 (6 bases). The CDR3 has 12 residues. Germline V gives CDR1 LNHNV, CDR2 YYDKDF (reference sequence). V lost 8 bases and J 5 bases, leaving 12 bases between the germline ends. CDR3 in amino acids: CATDSGDETQYF. In DNA, the CDR3 is TGTGCCACCGACTCAGGGGACGAGACCCAGTACTTC.

This chain uses TRBV7-2 with TRBJ2-3, with D perhaps matching TRBD2 (5 bases). The CDR3 has 15 residues. V was pared by 1 base and J by 0 bases, with 8 bases between. Per germline, CDR1 SGHTA and CDR2 FQGNSA. CDR3 sequence reads: CASSLDGISTDTQYF. The CDR3 DNA sequence: TGTGCCAGCAGCTTAGACGGGATAAGCACAGATACGCAGTATTTT.

This chain uses TRBV2 with TRBJ2-5, with 7 bases lining up with TRBD1. The CDR3 contains 13 residues. V trimming: 4 bases; J trimming: 5 bases; junction bases outside the gene matches: 4. Germline V gene data show CDR1 as SNHLY and CDR2 as FYNNEI. CDR3 region: CASSGQGGETQYF. The CDR3 region has the DNA TGTGCCAGCAGTGGACAGGGTGGTGAGACCCAGTACTTC.

This clone was seen once. The chain is built from TRBV7-2 and TRBJ2-1; D gene uncertain. The germline V and J ends were trimmed by 3 bases and 6 bases, with 9 bases remaining between them. The germline CDR1 and CDR2 sequences are SGHTA and FQGNSA. The CDR3 contains 13 residues. The CDR3 reads CASSFPSGNEQFF. The CDR3 coding sequence is TGTGCCAGCAGCTTCCCTAGTGGCAATGAGCAGTTCTTC.

This sequence joins TRBV9 and TRBJ2-1; perhaps TRBD2 as D (6 bases). The CDR3 totals 15 residues. Germline V gives CDR1 SGDLS, CDR2 YYNGEE. Deletions cut 3 bases from V and 0 bases from J, with 10 bases between. CDR3 bases: TGTGCCAGCAGCGGGGACTTGAGCTCCTACAATGAGCAGTTCTTC. Translated: CASSGDLSSYNEQFF. The full variable domain, in which reference TRBV9 and TRBJ2-1 provide the parts outside the CDR3, is DSGVTQTPKHLITATGQRVTLRCSPRSGDLSVYWYQQSLDQGLQFLIQYYNGEERAKGNILERFSAQQFPDLHSELNLSSLELGDSALYFCASSGDLSSYNEQFFGPGTRLTVL.

The chain uses TRBV21-1 and TRBJ2-3. TRBV21-1 is a pseudogene segment. This CDR3 region has 9 residues. CDR3 sequence: CASRDTQYF. The CDR3 coding sequence is TGTGCCAGCAGGGATACGCAGTATTTT.

Judged by abundance, this clone is medium-sized (0.01 to 0.1%). This sequence joins TRBV14 and TRBJ1-1; a weak D match, TRBD1 (5 bases). The CDR3 consists of 12 residues. Trimming took 0 bases from V and 6 from J, leaving 5 bases between them. The germline V gene has CDR1 SGHDN and CDR2 FVKESK. The CDR3 coding sequence is TGTGCCAGCAGCCAAGACAGGGCTGAAGCTTTCTTT. This codes for CASSQDRAEAFF. Together with reference TRBV14 and TRBJ1-1, the CDR3 gives the full variable domain: EAGVTQFPSHSVIEKGQTVTLRCDPISGHDNLYWYRRVMGKEIKFLLHFVKESKQDESGMPNNRFLAERTGGTYSTLKVQPAELEDSGVYFCASSQDRAEAFFGQGTRLTVV.

The rearrangement uses TRBV5-4 and TRBJ2-2; no clear D. Trimming cost V 0 bases and J 0 bases, with 6 bases left between them. CDR3 length equals 15 residues. The germline gives CDR1 SGHNT, CDR2 YYREEE (reference sequence). The CDR3 sequence: CASSLGHSNTGELFF. CDR3 coding DNA: TGTGCCAGCAGCTTGGGACACTCGAACACCGGGGAGCTGTTTTTT.

This clone was detected only a few times. This chain links TRBV11-2 with TRBJ2-7; the D is unclear. The ends were cut back, 1 base at V and 5 bases at J, with 6 bases in the middle. Germline CDR1 reads SGHAT; CDR2 reads FQNNGV. The CDR3 runs to 12 residues. The CDR3 DNA sequence: TGTGCCAGCAGCTTAGGCGCCAACGAGCAGTACTTC. Translating gives CASSLGANEQYF.

The chain carries TRBV5-1 and TRBJ2-5; 11 nucleotides agree with TRBD2. Germline CDR1 SGHRS, CDR2 YFSETQ. CDR3 size: 15 residues. V shed 5 bases and J 1 base; nucleotides not matched to a gene: 4. CDR3 bases: TGCGCCAGCAGGCCGGGACTAGCGGTCCAAGAGACCCAGTACTTC. It yields the protein CASRPGLAVQETQYF.